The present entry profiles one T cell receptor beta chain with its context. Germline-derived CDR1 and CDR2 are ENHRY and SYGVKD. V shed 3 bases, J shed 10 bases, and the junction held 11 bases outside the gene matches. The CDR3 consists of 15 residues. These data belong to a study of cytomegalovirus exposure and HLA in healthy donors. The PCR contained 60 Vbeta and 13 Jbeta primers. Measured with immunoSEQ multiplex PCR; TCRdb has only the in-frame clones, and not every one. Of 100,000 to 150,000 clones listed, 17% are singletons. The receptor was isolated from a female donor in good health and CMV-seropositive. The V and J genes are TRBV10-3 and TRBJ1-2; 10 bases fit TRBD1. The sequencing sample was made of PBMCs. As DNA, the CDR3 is TGTGCCATCAGTGAAAATTCCGGGACAGGGGTCCTCTACACCTTC. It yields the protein CAISENSGTGVLYTF.